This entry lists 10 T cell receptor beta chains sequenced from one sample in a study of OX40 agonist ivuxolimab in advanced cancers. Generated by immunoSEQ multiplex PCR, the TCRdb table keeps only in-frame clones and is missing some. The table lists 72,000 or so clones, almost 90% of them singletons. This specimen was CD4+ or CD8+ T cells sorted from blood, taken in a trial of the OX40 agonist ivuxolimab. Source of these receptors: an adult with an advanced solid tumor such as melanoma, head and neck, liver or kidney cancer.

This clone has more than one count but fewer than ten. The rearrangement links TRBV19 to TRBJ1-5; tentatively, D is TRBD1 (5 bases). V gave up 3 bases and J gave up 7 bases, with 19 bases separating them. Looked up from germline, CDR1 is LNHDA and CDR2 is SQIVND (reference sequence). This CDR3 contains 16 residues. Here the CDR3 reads CASSIMGQGLGQPQHF. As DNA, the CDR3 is TGTGCCAGTAGTATCATGGGGCAGGGTTTAGGGCAGCCCCAGCATTTT.

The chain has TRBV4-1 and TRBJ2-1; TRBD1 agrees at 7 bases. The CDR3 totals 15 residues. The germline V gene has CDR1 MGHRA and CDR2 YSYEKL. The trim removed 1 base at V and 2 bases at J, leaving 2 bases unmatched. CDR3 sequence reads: CASSQGQGPYNEQFF. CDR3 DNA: TGCGCCAGCAGCCAAGGACAGGGTCCCTACAATGAGCAGTTCTTC.

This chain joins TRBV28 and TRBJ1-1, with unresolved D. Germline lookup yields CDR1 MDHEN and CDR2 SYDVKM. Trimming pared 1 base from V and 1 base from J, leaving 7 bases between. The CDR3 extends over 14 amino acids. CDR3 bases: TGTGCCAGCAGTTTATACCCGGGGAACACTGAAGCTTTCTTT. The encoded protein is CASSLYPGNTEAFF.

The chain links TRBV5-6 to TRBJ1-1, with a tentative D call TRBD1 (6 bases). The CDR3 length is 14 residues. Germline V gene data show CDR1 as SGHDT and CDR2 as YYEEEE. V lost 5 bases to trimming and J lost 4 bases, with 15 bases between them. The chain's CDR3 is CASRNGQRGTEAFF. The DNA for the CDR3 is TGTGCCAGCAGAAATGGACAGCGGGGCACTGAAGCTTTCTTT.

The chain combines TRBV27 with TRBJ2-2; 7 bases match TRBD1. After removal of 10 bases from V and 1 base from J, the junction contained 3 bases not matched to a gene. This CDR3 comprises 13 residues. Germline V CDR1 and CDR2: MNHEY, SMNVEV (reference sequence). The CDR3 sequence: CATRQGNTGELFF. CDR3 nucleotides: TGTGCCACGAGACAGGGGAACACCGGGGAGCTGTTTTTT.

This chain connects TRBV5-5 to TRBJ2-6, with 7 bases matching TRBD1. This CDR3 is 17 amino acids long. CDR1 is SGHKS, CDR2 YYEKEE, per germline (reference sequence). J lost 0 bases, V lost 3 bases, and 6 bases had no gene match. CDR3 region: CASSWGQPNSGANVLTF. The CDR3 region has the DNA TGTGCCAGCAGCTGGGGACAGCCAAACTCTGGGGCCAACGTCCTGACTTTC.

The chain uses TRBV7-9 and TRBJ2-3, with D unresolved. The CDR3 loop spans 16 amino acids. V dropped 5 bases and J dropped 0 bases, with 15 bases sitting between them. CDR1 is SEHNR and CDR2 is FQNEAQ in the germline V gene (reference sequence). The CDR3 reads CASSADRAVSTDTQYF. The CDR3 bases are TGTGCCAGCAGCGCTGATAGGGCGGTAAGCACAGATACGCAGTATTTT.

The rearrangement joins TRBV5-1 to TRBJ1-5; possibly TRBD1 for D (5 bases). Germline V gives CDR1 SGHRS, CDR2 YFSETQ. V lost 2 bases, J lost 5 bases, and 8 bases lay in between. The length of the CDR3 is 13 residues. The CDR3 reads CASSFTGDQPQHF. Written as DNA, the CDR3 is TGCGCCAGCAGCTTTACAGGCGATCAGCCCCAGCATTTT.

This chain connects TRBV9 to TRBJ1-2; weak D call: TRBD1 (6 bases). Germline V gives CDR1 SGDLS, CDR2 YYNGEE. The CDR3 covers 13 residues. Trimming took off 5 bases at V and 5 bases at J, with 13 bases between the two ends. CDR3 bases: TGTGCCAGCAGTACGACAGGAGGATATGGCTACACCTTC. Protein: CASSTTGGYGYTF. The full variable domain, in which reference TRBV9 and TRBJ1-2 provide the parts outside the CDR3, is DSGVTQTPKHLITATGQRVTLRCSPRSGDLSVYWYQQSLDQGLQFLIQYYNGEERAKGNILERFSAQQFPDLHSELNLSSLELGDSALYFCASSTTGGYGYTFGSGTRLTVV.

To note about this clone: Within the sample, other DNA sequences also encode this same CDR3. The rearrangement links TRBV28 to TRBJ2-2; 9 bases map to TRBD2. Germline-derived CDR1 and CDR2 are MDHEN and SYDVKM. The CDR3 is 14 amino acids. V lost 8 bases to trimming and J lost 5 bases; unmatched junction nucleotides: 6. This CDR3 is CASRRGGLTGELFF. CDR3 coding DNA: TGTGCCAGCCGGCGGGGGGGCCTAACCGGGGAGCTGTTTTTT.